A single sample gave rise to the 24 T cell receptor beta chains below, sequenced in a study of T cells in Graves' hyperthyroidism and ophthalmopathy. Researchers amplified the TCR beta CDR3 regions from RNA transcripts. HTBI primers were the set used in a first-round RT-PCR of the TCR CDR3. TCRdb analysed the multiplex PCR reads with MiXCR anew, one entry per CDR3 protein. Among hundreds of thousands of distinct CDR3 sequences listed, about 15% were seen once. The sequencing input was blood. These receptor sequences come from a woman aged 45-65 years with Graves' ophthalmopathy.

The sample holds many counts of this clonotype. The chain employs TRBV20-1 and TRBJ2-7; TRBD2 matches 8 bases. V dropped 3 bases and J dropped 0; count of bases not matched to a gene: 10. Looked up from germline, CDR1 is DFQATT and CDR2 is SNEGSKA (reference sequence). The CDR3 is made up of 16 amino acids. CDR3 nucleotide sequence: TGCAGTGCTAGTCTAGGGGGAAGCGGGAGCTCCTACGAGCAGTACTTC. It codes for CSASLGGSGSSYEQYF.

This clonotype occurred many times. The gene calls are TRBV28 and TRBJ1-1, with D possibly TRBD1 on 5 matching bases. CDR1 and CDR2 (germline): MDHEN, SYDVKM. Trimming removed 7 bases at V and 3 bases at J, with 9 bases between. The length of the CDR3 is 12 residues. The CDR3 sequence: CASTAGYTEAFF. CDR3 sequence (DNA): TGTGCCAGCACGGCAGGGTACACTGAAGCTTTCTTT. The full variable domain, its missing parts supplied by reference TRBV28 and TRBJ1-1, is DVKVTQSSRYLVKRTGEKVFLECVQDMDHENMFWYRQDPGLGLRLIYFSYDVKMKEKGDIPEGYSVSREKKERFSLILESASTNQTSMYLCASTAGYTEAFFGQGTRLTVV.

This clonotype appeared many times. The chain recombines TRBV27 with TRBJ1-5; D gene uncertain. This CDR3 has 11 residues. With 5 bases removed from V and 5 bases from J, the gap between germline ends came to 4 bases. The germline gives CDR1 MNHEY, CDR2 SMNVEV (reference sequence). The CDR3 protein is CASSPYQPQHF. The CDR3 coding sequence is TGTGCCAGCAGTCCCTATCAGCCCCAGCATTTT.

In this sample, this clonotype turned up many times. The chain links TRBV6-2 or TRBV6-3 to TRBJ2-1, with 11 bases fitting TRBD2. CDR3 length: 18 amino acids. Germline V gene sequence: CDR1 MNHEY, CDR2 SVGEGT. V lost 3 bases to trimming and J lost 5 bases; unmatched junction nucleotides: 12. The chain's CDR3 is CASSYSPKPGLADNEQFF. CDR3 in DNA: TGTGCCAGCAGTTATTCACCGAAGCCGGGACTAGCGGACAATGAGCAGTTCTTC.

In its sample, this clonotype was seen many times. This sequence joins TRBV5-1 and TRBJ1-5; D ambiguous. The CDR3 covers 15 residues. With 4 bases removed from V and 3 bases from J, the gap between germline ends came to 14 bases. The germline CDR1 and CDR2 sequences are SGHRS and YFSETQ. The CDR3 reads CASSPTAGHNQPQHF. Here the CDR3 DNA reads TGCGCCAGCAGCCCGACCGCCGGGCACAATCAGCCCCAGCATTTT.

In its sample, this clonotype was seen many times. The genes are TRBV7-8 and TRBJ2-3; TRBD2 matches 14 bases. Germline V gene sequence: CDR1 SGHVS, CDR2 FQNEAQ. With 5 bases clipped from V and 0 bases from J, the junction kept 16 bases outside the gene matches. The CDR3 is 21 amino acids. In DNA, the CDR3 is TGTGCCAGCAGCCAAAGCGTGGGACTAGCGGGAGAAGTGGGGAGCACAGATACGCAGTATTTT. This encodes CASSQSVGLAGEVGSTDTQYF.

In this sample, this clonotype turned up a few times. The CDR3 DNA is TGTGCCATCAGTGATATGGCACCTGAAGCTTTCTTT. This encodes CAISDMAPEAFF. J is TRBJ1-1 and V is TRBV10-3; D gene uncertain. V shed 3 bases and J shed 6 bases, with 8 bases lying between them. There are 12 residues in the CDR3. Per the germline V gene, CDR1 is ENHRY and CDR2 is SYGVKD.

Many counts were recorded for this clonotype. The rearrangement joins TRBV7-9 to TRBJ1-2, with TRBD1 matching over 8 bases. Losses at the gene ends were 5 bases for V and 4 bases for J; bases not matched to a gene: 9. There are 15 residues in the CDR3. CDR1 SEHNR and CDR2 FQNEAQ come from the germline V gene (reference sequence). This chain's CDR3 is CASSQTGVSTYGYTF. As DNA, the CDR3 is TGTGCCAGCAGCCAGACAGGGGTTTCCACCTATGGCTACACCTTC. The full variable domain, its missing parts supplied by reference TRBV7-9 and TRBJ1-2, is DTGVSQNPRHKITKRGQNVTFRCDPISEHNRLYWYRQTLGQGPEFLTYFQNEAQLEKSRLLSDRFSAERPKGSFSTLEIQRTEQGDSAMYLCASSQTGVSTYGYTFGSGTRLTVV.

The chain is built from TRBV12-5 and TRBJ2-2, with TRBD2 identical over 13 bases. Germline loops: CDR1 LGHNT, CDR2 FRNRAP. The junction had 7 bases not matched to a gene; V was cut back by 10 bases and J by 2 bases. The CDR3 spans 16 residues. Here the CDR3 DNA reads TGTGCTACCAAACTAGCGGGAGGGCCTAACACCGGGGAGCTGTTTTTT. Its protein product is CATKLAGGPNTGELFF.

At least ten counts were recorded for this clonotype. The chain couples TRBV7-2 to TRBJ2-3; 9 bases match TRBD1. The CDR3 extends over 15 amino acids. Germline-derived CDR1 and CDR2 are SGHTA and FQGNSA. V dropped 5 bases and J dropped 1; count of bases not matched to a gene: 4. The CDR3 nucleotides read TGTGCCAGCAGCCGGGGGGACAGGGGCACAGATACGCAGTATTTT. This encodes CASSRGDRGTDTQYF.

At least ten counts were recorded for this clonotype. This chain links TRBV6-2 or TRBV6-3 with TRBJ2-7; the match to TRBD2 covers 7 bases. J gave up 3 bases and V 5 bases, and 7 bases lay outside the gene matches. CDR3 size: 14 residues. The germline V gene encodes CDR1 MNHEY and CDR2 SVGEGT. Here the CDR3 reads CASSAGLLDYEQYF. In nucleotides, the CDR3 is TGTGCCAGCAGTGCGGGACTACTCGACTACGAGCAGTACTTC.

This clonotype was recorded many times. The chain links TRBV10-3 to TRBJ2-1, with D maybe TRBD2 (5 bases). Germline CDR1 ENHRY, CDR2 SYGVKD. The CDR3 has 15 residues. Trimming cost V 3 bases and J 4 bases, with 13 bases left between them. The CDR3 region has the DNA TGTGCCATCAGTGAAGCGGACCCGCAATACAATGAGCAGTTCTTC. Protein sequence: CAISEADPQYNEQFF.

This clonotype was seen only a few times. V gene TRBV19 combines with J gene TRBJ1-2, with 8 nucleotides matching TRBD1. Germline V gene sequence: CDR1 LNHDA, CDR2 SQIVND (reference sequence). With V trimmed by 4 bases and J by 5 bases, 9 bases remained unmatched. This CDR3 has 15 residues. The chain's CDR3 is CASSNGDRIKYGYTF. The CDR3 nucleotides are TGTGCCAGTAGTAATGGGGACAGGATAAAGTATGGCTACACCTTC.

This clonotype has at least ten counts. V usage is TRBV28 and J usage is TRBJ2-7, with D perhaps TRBD2 (6 bases). In germline, CDR1 is MDHEN, CDR2 SYDVKM. This CDR3 is 14 amino acids long. V lost 6 bases and J lost 4, with 16 bases in between. This chain's CDR3 is CASSPGTFPYEQYF. Here the CDR3 DNA reads TGTGCCAGCAGCCCTGGGACTTTCCCATACGAGCAGTACTTC.

Many counts were recorded for this clonotype. The chain links TRBV25-1 to TRBJ1-2; D is undetermined. The CDR3 contains 13 residues. Germline values: CDR1 MGHDK, CDR2 SYGVNS. The germline V and J ends were trimmed by 6 bases and 0 bases, with 8 bases remaining between them. CDR3 region: CASSTEANYGYTF. CDR3 DNA: TGTGCCAGCAGCACGGAAGCTAACTATGGCTACACCTTC.

This clonotype was detected ten times or more. The chain is built from TRBV6-1 and TRBJ2-3, with 13 bases lining up with TRBD2. Germline values: CDR1 MNHNS, CDR2 SASEGT. CDR3 size: 15 residues. The V and J ends lost 6 bases and 5 bases, in that order; junction bases with no gene match: 5. CDR3 DNA sequence: TGTGCCAGCAGGCCCGGACTAGCGGGAGTAGATACGCAGTATTTT. Its translation is CASRPGLAGVDTQYF.

For this clonotype: A read error may produce the germline difference seen at one junction end. The chain couples TRBV6-2 or TRBV6-3 to TRBJ2-1; D gene uncertain. The CDR3 spans 13 residues. Germline V gene lookup returns CDR1 MNHEY and CDR2 SVGEGT. The CDR3 spells CASTGGLYNGQFF. The CDR3, as DNA: TGTGCCAGCACCGGTGGGCTGTACAATGGGCAGTTCTTC.

The V gene is TRBV20-1, the J gene TRBJ2-2, with a tentative D call TRBD2 (7 bases). V lost 3 bases and J lost 4, with 21 bases in between. This CDR3 spans 17 amino acids. Germline assignment: CDR1 DFQATT and CDR2 SNEGSKA (reference sequence). CDR3 amino acids: CSASGFGGRGGTGELFF. CDR3 bases: TGCAGTGCTAGTGGGTTCGGGGGGCGCGGTGGCACCGGGGAGCTGTTTTTT.

This clonotype was detected ten times or more. CDR3 amino acids: CASSPTASLETQYF. Written as DNA, the CDR3 is TGTGCCAGCAGCCCGACGGCTAGCCTTGAGACCCAGTACTTC. The J gene is TRBJ2-5, the V gene TRBV12-3 or TRBV12-4, with D possibly being TRBD2 (5 bases). The CDR3 loop spans 14 amino acids. V gave up 6 bases and J gave up 5 bases, with 16 bases separating them.

This rearrangement joins TRBV12-3 or TRBV12-4 to TRBJ2-1; D not resolved. The CDR3 consists of 14 residues. Trimming took off 5 bases at V and 5 bases at J, with 13 bases between the two ends. The CDR3 is CASSPPREHNEQFF. For the CDR3, the DNA is TGTGCCAGCAGTCCTCCCAGAGAGCACAATGAGCAGTTCTTC.

There are a few counts of this clonotype. The gene calls are TRBV6-2 or TRBV6-3 and TRBJ2-3; 15 bases fit TRBD2. The junction had 10 bases not matched to a gene; V was cut back by 2 bases and J by 7 bases. CDR1 and CDR2 (germline): MNHEY, SVGEGT. CDR3 size: 18 residues. CDR3 DNA sequence: TGTGCCAGCAGTTACGACACCGGGACTAGCGGGAGGAGGAATACGCAGTATTTT. Translation: CASSYDTGTSGRRNTQYF.

Many counts were recorded for this clonotype. This sequence joins TRBV11-3 and TRBJ2-2; the D gene is possibly TRBD1 (6 bases). Germline values: CDR1 SGHNT, CDR2 YENEEA. This CDR3 is 15 amino acids long. Trimming removed 4 bases at V and 2 bases at J, with 11 bases between. The CDR3 bases are TGTGCCAGCAGCTCATGGGGGCCCAACACCGGGGAGCTGTTTTTT. It specifies CASSSWGPNTGELFF.

This clonotype was seen ten or more times. This chain connects TRBV5-5 to TRBJ2-7, with a tentative D call TRBD1 (6 bases). V shed 6 bases and J shed 0 bases, with 16 bases lying between them. This CDR3 region has 15 residues. In germline, CDR1 is SGHKS, CDR2 YYEKEE (reference sequence). Here the CDR3 reads CASTSSGTFSYEQYF. CDR3 nucleotide sequence: TGTGCCAGCACCAGCTCCGGGACATTCTCCTACGAGCAGTACTTC.

This clonotype was counted at least ten times. The CDR3 sequence: CASSLRRGNTDTQYF. DNA of the CDR3: TGTGCCAGCAGCTTAAGACGGGGAAACACAGATACGCAGTATTTT. The chain combines TRBV7-9 with TRBJ2-3; D possibly corresponds to TRBD2 (5 bases). The germline gives CDR1 SEHNR, CDR2 FQNEAQ (reference sequence). This CDR3 contains 15 residues. V lost 2 bases, J lost 2 bases, and 11 bases lay in between.